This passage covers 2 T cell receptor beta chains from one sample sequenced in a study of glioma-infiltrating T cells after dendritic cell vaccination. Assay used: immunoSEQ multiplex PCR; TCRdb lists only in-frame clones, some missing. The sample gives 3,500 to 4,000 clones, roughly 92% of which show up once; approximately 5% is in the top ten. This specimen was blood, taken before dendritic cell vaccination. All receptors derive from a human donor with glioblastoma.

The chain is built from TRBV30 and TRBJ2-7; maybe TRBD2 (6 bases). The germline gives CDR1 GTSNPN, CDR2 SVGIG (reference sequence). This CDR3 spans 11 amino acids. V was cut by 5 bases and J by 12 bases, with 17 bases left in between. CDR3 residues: CAWGGGVSRYF. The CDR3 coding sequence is TGTGCCTGGGGAGGAGGGGTCAGTCGGTACTTC.

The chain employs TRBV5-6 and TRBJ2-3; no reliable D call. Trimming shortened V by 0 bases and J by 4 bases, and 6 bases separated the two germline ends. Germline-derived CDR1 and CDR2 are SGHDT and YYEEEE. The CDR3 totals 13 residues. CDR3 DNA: TGTGCCAGCAGCTTGGCCGCGGCAGATACGCAGTATTTT. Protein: CASSLAAADTQYF.